These 30 T cell receptor beta chains were sequenced from one sample in a study of cytomegalovirus exposure and HLA in healthy donors (dated by TCRdb to 2016 to 2017). The method behind the library was the immunoSEQ multiplex PCR assay. A mixture of 60 forward primers for TCR Vbeta segments and 13 reverse primers for TCR Jbeta segments was used in the multiplex PCR. Sourced from immuneACCESS, this table was stored by TCRdb with only in-frame sequences that have V and J called. A share of the clones is absent; for the studies checked, an unresolved V gene accounts for under half, and the remainder has no known explanation. The sample profile shows over 150,000 clones; approximately 67% of them were found once. The biggest ten clones account for roughly 4% of the sample. Sample: PBMCs. All receptors come from a woman under 30 in good health and CMV-seropositive.

V usage is TRBV29-1 and J usage is TRBJ2-1; 7 bases fit TRBD2. In germline, CDR1 is SQVTM, CDR2 ANQGSEA. V lost 8 bases and J lost 2; bases outside the gene matches: 9. The CDR3 is 14 amino acids. The CDR3 region has the DNA TGCAGCTCTAGCGGCCACCCCACCTACAATGAGCAGTTCTTC. This gives the protein CSSSGHPTYNEQFF.

This clone has only a few counts. The chain combines TRBV7-2 with TRBJ1-1, with TRBD1 matching over 8 bases. This CDR3 has 14 amino acids. Germline values: CDR1 SGHTA, CDR2 FQGNSA. Trimming removed 8 bases from V and 1 base from J; junction bases left unmatched: 6. The CDR3 coding sequence is TGTGCCAGCGGGAGGACAGGGAGGAACACTGAAGCTTTCTTT. It yields the protein CASGRTGRNTEAFF.

V is TRBV19 and J is TRBJ1-1; possibly TRBD1 for D (6 bases). The V end lost 4 bases, the J end lost 3 bases, and 18 bases lay between the germline ends. The CDR3 is 16 residues long. The germline V gene encodes CDR1 LNHDA and CDR2 SQIVND (reference sequence). The CDR3 DNA reads TGTGCCAGTAGTAAAGGGGGGGGTTACAGGGACACTGAAGCTTTCTTT. It yields the protein CASSKGGGYRDTEAFF.

This clone has just one count. One junction end does not reproduce the germline sequence, and a read error may be involved. The gene calls are TRBV29-1 and TRBJ1-2, with D possibly matching TRBD1 (5 bases). This CDR3 spans 13 amino acids. Germline V gene lookup returns CDR1 SQVTM and CDR2 ANQGSEA. CDR3 sequence: CSVGQLSNYSYTF. As DNA, the CDR3 is TGCAGCGTAGGACAACTGTCTAACTATAGCTACACCTTC.

This clone was found once. V is TRBV14 and J is TRBJ2-1, with TRBD2 identical over 10 bases. The CDR3 runs 13 residues. The germline V gene encodes CDR1 SGHDN and CDR2 FVKESK. The V and J ends lost 1 base and 15 bases, in that order; junction bases with no gene match: 6. The CDR3 DNA reads as TGTGCCAGCAGCCAAGTATCTAGCGGGGGATCGTTCTTC. Its translation: CASSQVSSGGSFF.

In this sample, this clone turned up a few times. The chain joins TRBV6-5 to TRBJ1-1; perhaps TRBD1 as D (5 bases). Germline V CDR1 and CDR2: MNHEY, SVGAGI. Trimming left V 0 bases short and J 0 bases short, with 8 bases between. The CDR3 contains 15 residues. The CDR3 nucleotides read TGTGCCAGCAGTTACTCGGAGACAGTGAACACTGAAGCTTTCTTT. This codes for CASSYSETVNTEAFF.

V and J are TRBV7-2 and TRBJ1-6; 7 bases are shared with TRBD1. The CDR3 is made up of 16 amino acids. The V segment lost 1 base and the J segment 7 bases; nucleotides outside the gene matches: 7. CDR1 is SGHTA, CDR2 FQGNSA, per germline. The CDR3 region has the DNA TGTGCCAGCAGCTTAGTGTGGGGACAGAAAAATTCACCCCTCCACTTT. Residues: CASSLVWGQKNSPLHF.

In this sample, this clone turned up a few times. The chain is built from TRBV4-2 and TRBJ1-1, with TRBD1 as a possible D gene (6 bases). CDR1 and CDR2 from the germline V gene are LGHNA and YNFKEQ. V lost 1 base and J 5 bases, leaving 14 bases between the germline ends. There are 15 residues in the CDR3. As DNA, the CDR3 is TGTGCCAGCAGCCAAGTCGCGAACAGGGTAACTGAAGCTTTCTTT. Protein product: CASSQVANRVTEAFF.

This clone was seen more than once but under ten times. This sequence joins TRBV27 and TRBJ1-2, with D unresolved. This CDR3 comprises 13 residues. CDR1 is MNHEY, CDR2 SMNVEV, per germline (reference sequence). V lost 3 bases, J lost 5 bases, and 10 bases lay in between. The CDR3 sequence is CASSFSVGYGYTF. The DNA for the CDR3 is TGTGCCAGCAGTTTTTCCGTCGGGTATGGCTACACCTTC.

The rearrangement joins TRBV27 to TRBJ2-5; possible D gene TRBD1, 5 bases. Trimming pared 5 bases from V and 6 bases from J, leaving 19 bases between. This CDR3 is 15 amino acids long. CDR1 is MNHEY, CDR2 SMNVEV, per germline (reference sequence). The CDR3 here is CASSHQGQGRQTQYF. In DNA form, the CDR3 reads TGTGCCAGCAGTCACCAAGGGCAGGGTCGGCAGACCCAGTACTTC.

The V gene is TRBV18, the J gene TRBJ2-1; a possible D gene is TRBD1 (6 bases). CDR1 is KGHSH, CDR2 LQKENI, per germline. CDR3 length: 15 amino acids. V lost 3 bases and J lost 3, with 12 bases in between. The CDR3 sequence: CASSPTGMGYNEQFF. The CDR3 nucleotides read TGTGCCAGCTCACCCACAGGGATGGGCTACAATGAGCAGTTCTTC.

The chain employs TRBV25-1 and TRBJ2-7; 14 nucleotides agree with TRBD2. CDR1 and CDR2 from the germline V gene are MGHDK and SYGVNS. The junction had 5 bases not matched to a gene; V was cut back by 5 bases and J by 5 bases. The CDR3 is made up of 15 amino acids. For the CDR3, the DNA is TGTGCCAGCAGTAAAGGACTAGCGGGAGGCCACGAGCAGTACTTC. Encoded protein: CASSKGLAGGHEQYF.

The CDR3 coding sequence is TGTGCCAGTAGTATAGGCCTCGGACGGAGGAATAATTCACCCCTCCACTTT. This codes for CASSIGLGRRNNSPLHF. V is TRBV19 and J is TRBJ1-6; D call uncertain. V lost 1 base, J lost 5 bases, and 15 bases lay in between. This CDR3 has 17 amino acids. CDR1 LNHDA and CDR2 SQIVND come from the germline V gene (reference sequence).

This clone was counted once. V usage is TRBV19 and J usage is TRBJ2-1; TRBD2 is a possible D gene (5 bases). CDR1 is LNHDA and CDR2 is SQIVND in the germline V gene (reference sequence). The CDR3 is 15 amino acids. V gave up 3 bases and J gave up 7 bases, with 16 bases separating them. CDR3 nucleotide sequence: TGTGCCAGTAGTATCGAGGGAAACTACTGGAATGAGCAGTTCTTC. It specifies CASSIEGNYWNEQFF.

The chain recombines TRBV7-6 with TRBJ2-2, with a tentative D call TRBD2 (6 bases). The CDR3 extends over 14 amino acids. CDR1 and CDR2 from the germline V gene are SGHVS and FNYEAQ. Trimming removed 4 bases from V and 4 bases from J, with 10 bases in between. Here the CDR3 reads CASSSPGVTGELFF. The CDR3 DNA reads as TGTGCCAGCAGCTCCCCGGGGGTCACCGGGGAGCTGTTTTTT.

This clone appeared a few times. The chain is built from TRBV2 and TRBJ2-1; no clear D. CDR1 and CDR2 (germline): SNHLY, FYNNEI. The CDR3 is 14 amino acids. Trimming took off 2 bases at V and 5 bases at J, with 10 bases between the two ends. Written as DNA, the CDR3 is TGTGCCAGCAGTGAATTCATACTCCACAATGAGCAGTTCTTC. Its protein is CASSEFILHNEQFF. The full variable domain, in which reference TRBV2 and TRBJ2-1 provide the parts outside the CDR3, is EPEVTQTPSHQVTQMGQEVILRCVPISNHLYFYWYRQILGQKVEFLVSFYNNEISEKSEIFDDQFSVERPDGSNFTLKIRSTKLEDSAMYFCASSEFILHNEQFFGPGTRLTVL.

This chain connects TRBV6-1 to TRBJ2-5, with 10 bases fitting TRBD1. The trim removed 4 bases at V and 1 base at J, leaving 3 bases unmatched. Per germline, CDR1 MNHNS and CDR2 SASEGT. This CDR3 is built from 15 residues. The CDR3 bases are TGTGCCAGCAGTGCGGACAGGGGGACCCAAGAGACCCAGTACTTC. Translating gives CASSADRGTQETQYF.

In nucleotides, the CDR3 is TGTGCCAGTAGCAGGGTCGGCTACCAAGAGACCCAGTACTTC. Translating it yields CASSRVGYQETQYF. The genes are TRBV19 and TRBJ2-5; tentatively, D is TRBD1 (5 bases). Germline V gene sequence: CDR1 LNHDA, CDR2 SQIVND (reference sequence). The CDR3 loop spans 14 amino acids. Trimming took off 6 bases at V and 0 bases at J, with 11 bases between the two ends.

This clone was detected only a few times. The CDR3 DNA reads as TGTGCCTGGAGCCTCGTACCTTGGCGCGGACAGGATGGCTACACCTTC. Protein: CAWSLVPWRGQDGYTF. The chain links TRBV30 to TRBJ1-2; 7 bases are a match to TRBD1. CDR1 is GTSNPN and CDR2 is SVGIG in the germline V gene (reference sequence). Trimming removed 3 bases from V and 6 bases from J; junction bases left unmatched: 16. The CDR3 consists of 16 residues. The complete variable domain, with remaining parts taken from reference TRBV30 and TRBJ1-2, reads SQTIHQWPATLVQPVGSPLSLECTVEGTSNPNLYWYRQAAGRGLQLLFYSVGIGQISSEVPQNLSASRPQDRQFILSSKKLLLSDSGFYLCAWSLVPWRGQDGYTFGSGTRLTVV.

The chain recombines TRBV27 with TRBJ1-6, with 8 nucleotides matching TRBD1. V lost 4 bases, J lost 6 bases, and 11 bases stayed unmatched. Germline CDR1 is MNHEY and CDR2 is SMNVEV (reference sequence). The CDR3 has 17 amino acids. This CDR3 is CASSSGTGRYGNSPLHF. The CDR3 region has the DNA TGTGCCAGCAGTTCCGGGACAGGTCGGTACGGTAATTCACCCCTCCACTTT.

This clone showed up just a few times. The chain combines TRBV15 with TRBJ2-3, with 7 bases identical to TRBD2. V gave up 0 bases and J gave up 5 bases; unmatched junction bases: 11. This CDR3 spans 17 amino acids. Germline V gene data show CDR1 as LNHNV and CDR2 as YYDKDF (reference sequence). CDR3 nucleotides: TGTGCCACCAGCAGAGATAGAGGCGGGGGAGCCCGAGATACGCAGTATTTT. It specifies CATSRDRGGGARDTQYF.

This rearrangement joins TRBV18 to TRBJ2-5; the match to TRBD1 covers 7 bases. The junction had 5 bases not matched to a gene; V was cut back by 0 bases and J by 4 bases. Germline values: CDR1 KGHSH, CDR2 LQKENI. The CDR3 runs to 15 residues. The CDR3 protein is CASSPPQGDRETQYF. CDR3 sequence (DNA): TGTGCCAGCTCACCACCGCAGGGGGATCGAGAGACCCAGTACTTC.

This chain joins TRBV5-4 and TRBJ1-1; D is possibly TRBD1 (6 bases). V gave up 4 bases and J gave up 1 base, with 14 bases separating them. The CDR3 has 15 residues. Looked up from germline, CDR1 is SGHNT and CDR2 is YYREEE (reference sequence). The CDR3 sequence is CASSRPPGENTEAFF. CDR3 DNA sequence: TGTGCCAGCAGCCGTCCTCCAGGGGAGAACACTGAAGCTTTCTTT.

The rearrangement links TRBV5-1 to TRBJ2-3; D gene unclear. This CDR3 spans 12 amino acids. Germline values: CDR1 SGHRS, CDR2 YFSETQ. V shed 0 bases and J shed 7 bases, with 6 bases lying between them. The CDR3 spells CASSLDQYTQYF. The CDR3 nucleotides read TGCGCCAGCAGCTTGGACCAGTATACGCAGTATTTT.

This clone has more than one count but fewer than ten. This chain uses TRBV30 with TRBJ2-3, with TRBD2 matching over 9 bases. The CDR3 runs 16 residues. V was clipped by 2 bases and J by 3 bases; unmatched bases: 9. Germline assignment: CDR1 GTSNPN and CDR2 SVGIG (reference sequence). The CDR3 sequence is CAWSHLSGRKTDTQYF. For the CDR3, the DNA is TGTGCCTGGAGTCATCTAAGCGGGAGGAAGACAGATACGCAGTATTTT.

CDR3 DNA: TGCGCCAGCAGCTATAGACAGGGGGAAGCTTTCTTT. Encoded protein: CASSYRQGEAFF. The J gene is TRBJ1-1, the V gene TRBV5-1, with 8 bases matching TRBD1. Germline-derived CDR1 and CDR2 are SGHRS and YFSETQ. V lost 3 bases to trimming and J lost 8 bases; unmatched junction nucleotides: 3. The CDR3 runs to 12 residues.

This chain links TRBV18 with TRBJ2-7; D may be TRBD1 (6 bases). V was trimmed by 3 bases and J by 2 bases, leaving 11 bases between them. Germline V gene data show CDR1 as KGHSH and CDR2 as LQKENI. The CDR3 consists of 14 residues. The DNA for the CDR3 is TGTGCCAGCTCACCTGGACAGCTTACCTACGAGCAGTACTTC. Amino acid sequence: CASSPGQLTYEQYF. The whole variable domain, filled in from reference TRBV18 and TRBJ2-7, reads NAGVMQNPRHLVRRRGQEARLRCSPMKGHSHVYWYRQLPEEGLKFMVYLQKENIIDESGMPKERFSAEFPKEGPSILRIQQVVRGDSAAYFCASSPGQLTYEQYFGPGTRLTVT.

This rearrangement joins TRBV5-6 to TRBJ1-1; 7 nucleotides align to TRBD1. Per germline, CDR1 SGHDT and CDR2 YYEEEE. J was trimmed by 1 base and V by 5 bases; bases with no gene match: 8. The CDR3 contains 15 residues. The DNA of the CDR3 is TGTGCCAGCAGATACCGACAGGGTAGGAACACTGAAGCTTTCTTT. It translates to CASRYRQGRNTEAFF.

J is TRBJ2-5 and V is TRBV7-9; D remains unclear. Looked up from germline, CDR1 is SEHNR and CDR2 is FQNEAQ (reference sequence). The CDR3 is made up of 14 amino acids. The V end was cut by 3 bases, the J end by 3 bases, with 11 bases between. CDR3 sequence (DNA): TGTGCCAGCAGCTTTCCCCACAAGAAAGAGACCCAGTACTTC. Protein: CASSFPHKKETQYF. The entire variable domain, with the rest obtained from reference TRBV7-9 and TRBJ2-5, is as follows: DTGVSQNPRHKITKRGQNVTFRCDPISEHNRLYWYRQTLGQGPEFLTYFQNEAQLEKSRLLSDRFSAERPKGSFSTLEIQRTEQGDSAMYLCASSFPHKKETQYFGPGTRLLVL.

The chain has TRBV6-6 and TRBJ2-2; 7 bases are a match to TRBD2. V was pared by 2 bases and J by 1 base, with 4 bases of the junction left unmatched. There are 16 residues in the CDR3. Germline V gene data show CDR1 as MNHNY and CDR2 as SVGAGI (reference sequence). Here the CDR3 reads CASSYPGGLNTGELFF. CDR3 sequence (DNA): TGTGCCAGCAGTTACCCGGGGGGATTGAACACCGGGGAGCTGTTTTTT.